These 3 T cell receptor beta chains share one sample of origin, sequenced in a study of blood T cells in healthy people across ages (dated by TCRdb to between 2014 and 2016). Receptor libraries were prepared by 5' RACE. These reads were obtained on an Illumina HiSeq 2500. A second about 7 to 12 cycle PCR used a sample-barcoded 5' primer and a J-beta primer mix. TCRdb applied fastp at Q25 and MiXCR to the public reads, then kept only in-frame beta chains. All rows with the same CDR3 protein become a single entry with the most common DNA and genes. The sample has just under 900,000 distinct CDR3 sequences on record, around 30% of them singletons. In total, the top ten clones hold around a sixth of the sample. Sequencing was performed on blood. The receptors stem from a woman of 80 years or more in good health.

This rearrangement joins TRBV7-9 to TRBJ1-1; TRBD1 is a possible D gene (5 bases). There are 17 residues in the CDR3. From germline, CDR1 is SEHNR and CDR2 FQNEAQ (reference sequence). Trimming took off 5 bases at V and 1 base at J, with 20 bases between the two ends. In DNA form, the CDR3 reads TGTGCCAGCAGCCCGTCTCCAGGGAGGGGTAGGAACACTGAAGCTTTCTTT. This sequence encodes CASSPSPGRGRNTEAFF.

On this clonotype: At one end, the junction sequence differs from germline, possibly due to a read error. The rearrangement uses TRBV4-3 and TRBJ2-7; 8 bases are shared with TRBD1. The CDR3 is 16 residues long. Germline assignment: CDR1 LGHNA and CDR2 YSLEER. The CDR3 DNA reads TGCGCCAGCAACCAAGATCTAACAGGGGGGTATTACGAGCAGTACTTC. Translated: CASNQDLTGGYYEQYF.

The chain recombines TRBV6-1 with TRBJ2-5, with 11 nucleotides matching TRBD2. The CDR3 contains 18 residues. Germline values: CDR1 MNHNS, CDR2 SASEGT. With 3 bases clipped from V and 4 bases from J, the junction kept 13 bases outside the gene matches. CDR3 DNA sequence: TGTGCCAGCAGTGAGTACGCGCCTAGCGGGGGGATGCGAGAGACCCAGTACTTC. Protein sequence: CASSEYAPSGGMRETQYF.